This T cell receptor (beta chain) was identified during a study of T cells after yellow fever vaccination. Points from the study as a whole: The appearance of a small share of clonotypes in both CD4 and CD8 compartments was observed. Post-booster repertoires again held most primary-vaccination clones (96% CD4, approximately 90% CD8).

This clonotype appeared many times. A universal primer site and UMIs were added as TCR cDNA was made by 5'RACE template switching. MiXCR, applied by TCRdb to the 5' RACE reads, yields one record per CDR3 protein. The table has approximately 22,000 distinct CDR3 sequences, less than 5.5% seen once. The sequence came from a man younger than 30 who received the YFV17D yellow fever vaccine. This sample comprised PBMCs, either bulk or a sorted T-cell subset (CD4+, CD8+, memory, or dextramer-sorted; not recorded which), obtained about 49 days after the first yellow fever vaccination.

The CDR3 protein is CASSEGTNYNEQFF. In nucleotides, the CDR3 is TGTGCCAGCAGCGAGGGGACTAACTACAATGAGCAGTTCTTC. J is TRBJ2-1 and V is TRBV9; 7 bases are shared with TRBD2. J gave up 3 bases and V 3 bases, and 3 bases lay outside the gene matches. CDR1 is SGDLS, CDR2 YYNGEE, per germline. The CDR3 totals 14 residues.